This entry lists 15 T cell receptor beta chains sequenced from one sample in a study of vaccination and CD4 T cells after COVID-19. No cognate antigen is known for these TCRs. Oncomine TCR Beta short-read sequencing was applied to DNA from cultured CD4+ T cells. TCRdb redid the calling of the PCR reads with MiXCR, one entry per CDR3 protein. The sample holds 15,000 to 20,000 distinct CDR3 sequences, 55% seen once. Described treatment: approximately nine-day PBMC culture with coronavirus spike peptide pools or control peptides (ViraFEST assay). The sample taken for sequencing was CD4+ T cells from blood, cultured in vitro. The receptors were gathered from a human donor who had recovered from COVID-19.

The CDR3 bases are TGTGCCAGCAGCCCCGGGTCGGGACGGGGCTACGAGCAGTACTTC. Protein: CASSPGSGRGYEQYF. The chain combines TRBV14 with TRBJ2-7; either TRBD1 or TRBD2 may supply D (5 bases each). The CDR3 length is 15 residues. CDR1 and CDR2 (germline): SGHDN, FVKESK. V was pared by 4 bases and J by 3 bases, with 16 bases between.

The chain uses TRBV19 and TRBJ2-3; TRBD2 matches 7 bases. CDR1 and CDR2 from the germline V gene are LNHDA and SQIVND (reference sequence). J was trimmed by 6 bases and V by 6 bases; bases with no gene match: 12. The CDR3 is made up of 15 amino acids. The chain's CDR3 is CASRPGSGLYDTQYF. CDR3 nucleotides: TGTGCCAGTAGGCCGGGTAGCGGGCTGTACGATACGCAGTATTTT. Supplemented by reference TRBV19 and TRBJ2-3, the full variable domain reads DGGITQSPKYLFRKEGQNVTLSCEQNLNHDAMYWYRQDPGQGLRLIYYSQIVNDFQKGDIAEGYSVSREKKESFPLTVTSAQKNPTAFYLCASRPGSGLYDTQYFGPGTRLTVL.

The chain is built from TRBV6-5 and TRBJ1-2, with D maybe TRBD1 (6 bases). The germline V gene has CDR1 MNHEY and CDR2 SVGAGI. The CDR3 is made up of 14 amino acids. Trimming stripped 2 bases from V and 2 bases from J, with 9 bases between. CDR3 protein: CASSYTGKNYGYTF. The CDR3 region has the DNA TGTGCCAGCAGTTACACAGGGAAAAACTATGGCTACACCTTC.

This clonotype was counted only a few times. The CDR3 loop is CAISEYRPGDTQYF. As DNA, the CDR3 is TGTGCCATCAGTGAGTATCGGCCGGGAGATACGCAGTATTTT. The J gene is TRBJ2-3, the V gene TRBV10-3, with D unclear. Germline V CDR1 and CDR2: ENHRY, SYGVKD. Trimming stripped 1 base from V and 5 bases from J, with 10 bases between. The CDR3 contains 14 residues.

This chain connects TRBV20-1 to TRBJ2-1; D assignment may be TRBD1 or TRBD2 (5 bases each). Germline CDR1 reads DFQATT; CDR2 reads SNEGSKA (reference sequence). CDR3 length: 14 amino acids. Deletions cut 3 bases from V and 15 bases from J, with 24 bases between. The CDR3 loop is CSARDYRDLGSRFF. CDR3 nucleotides: TGCAGTGCTAGGGATTACCGGGACCTCGGATCTAGGTTCTTC.

The gene calls are TRBV20-1 and TRBJ2-1, with D possibly being TRBD2 (6 bases). The CDR3 extends over 16 amino acids. V shed 6 bases and J shed 5 bases, with 23 bases lying between them. Germline lookup yields CDR1 DFQATT and CDR2 SNEGSKA (reference sequence). The CDR3 spells CSARWSVGRDNNEQFF. The CDR3 DNA follows: TGCAGTGCGAGATGGTCGGTTGGGCGGGATAACAATGAGCAGTTCTTC.

The chain carries TRBV10-2 and TRBJ1-5; perhaps TRBD1 as D (5 bases). Trimming shortened V by 0 bases and J by 6 bases, and 9 bases separated the two germline ends. Germline CDR1 is WSHSY and CDR2 is SAAADI. The CDR3 has 14 residues. The CDR3 is CASSESDRSQPQHF. CDR3 bases: TGCGCCAGCAGTGAGTCTGACAGAAGTCAGCCCCAGCATTTT.

The chain joins TRBV7-2 to TRBJ2-1; D gene uncertain. This CDR3 contains 13 residues. The germline V and J ends were trimmed by 5 bases and 0 bases, with 5 bases remaining between them. Germline assignment: CDR1 SGHTA and CDR2 FQGNSA. CDR3 in DNA: TGTGCCAGCAGCGAAAGCTCCTACAATGAGCAGTTCTTC. Protein sequence: CASSESSYNEQFF.

This rearrangement joins TRBV10-3 to TRBJ2-2; TRBD1 or TRBD2 may be the D gene (7 bases each). The CDR3 totals 16 residues. The ends were cut back, 5 bases at V and 5 bases at J, with 18 bases in the middle. Germline CDR1 reads ENHRY; CDR2 reads SYGVKD. The CDR3 protein is CAISPSGRGRTGELFF. The DNA for the CDR3 is TGTGCCATCAGTCCTTCGGGGAGGGGGCGAACCGGGGAGCTGTTTTTT.

This clonotype was detected only a few times. This chain joins TRBV5-4 and TRBJ2-1, with 7 bases fitting TRBD2. Germline CDR1 and CDR2: SGHNT and YYREEE (reference sequence). CDR3 size: 15 residues. After removal of 4 bases from V and 3 bases from J, the junction contained 7 bases not matched to a gene. CDR3 loop: CASSPSASGYNEQFF. In DNA, the CDR3 is TGTGCCAGCAGCCCCTCGGCTAGCGGCTACAATGAGCAGTTCTTC.

This chain joins TRBV6-2 or TRBV6-3 and TRBJ1-2, with a tentative D call TRBD1 (5 bases). The germline CDR1 and CDR2 sequences are MNHEY and SVGEGT. The V end was cut by 2 bases, the J end by 5 bases, with 15 bases between. The CDR3 loop spans 15 amino acids. CDR3 region: CASSYIGLDSYGYTF. The CDR3 coding sequence is TGTGCCAGCAGTTACATCGGCCTTGACAGTTATGGCTACACCTTC.

V and J are TRBV6-5 and TRBJ1-5; no reliable D call. Trimming stripped 0 bases from V and 2 bases from J, with 8 bases between. The CDR3 totals 15 residues. Germline V CDR1 and CDR2: MNHEY, SVGAGI. The CDR3 is CASSYSIQGNQPQHF. The DNA of the CDR3 is TGTGCCAGCAGTTACTCGATTCAGGGCAATCAGCCCCAGCATTTT.

The rearrangement uses TRBV7-3 and TRBJ1-2; possibly TRBD1 for D (5 bases). Germline assignment: CDR1 SGHTA and CDR2 FQGTGA. The CDR3 has 13 amino acids. With 5 bases removed from V and 6 bases from J, the gap between germline ends came to 13 bases. The CDR3 region is CASSRGQRDGYTF. CDR3 DNA sequence: TGTGCCAGCAGCAGAGGACAACGGGATGGCTACACCTTC.

This clonotype was seen only a few times. CDR3 in amino acids: CASSQGPRGYTF. The CDR3 DNA follows: TGCGCCAGCAGCCAAGGCCCGCGGGGCTACACCTTC. The chain uses TRBV4-1 and TRBJ1-2; D is undetermined. This CDR3 spans 12 amino acids. Trimming removed 1 base from V and 8 bases from J, with 8 bases in between. Germline loops: CDR1 MGHRA, CDR2 YSYEKL.

This clonotype was observed once. The rearrangement joins TRBV29-1 to TRBJ1-4; D might be TRBD1 (6 bases). The V and J ends lost 7 bases and 6 bases respectively, with 9 bases between them. The germline V gene encodes CDR1 SQVTM and CDR2 ANQGSEA. The CDR3 spans 11 residues. CDR3 region: CSGGADEKLFF. The CDR3 DNA is TGCAGCGGGGGGGCAGATGAAAAACTGTTTTTT.